A selection of T cell receptor beta chains follows, all from one sample in a study of blood T cell repertoires in COVID-19. The method was immunoSEQ multiplex PCR; TCRdb's version includes in-frame clones alone and lacks a portion of them. The table lists some 300,000 clones, under 90% of them singletons. The sequenced sample consisted of PBMCs or T cells enriched from blood (not recorded which). Receptor source: a woman between 50 and 59 years old who had been exposed to COVID-19. The CDR3 runs from the conserved cysteine through the conserved F or W. The D gene is left open where the match is weak. Clone size is shown for a subset of rows, as once, few, many or a class of expanded clone.

v_gene: TRBV5-8
d_gene: TRBD1
j_gene: TRBJ1-3
abundance: -
CDR3nt: TGTGCCAGCGTCACCGGGACAGGGGCGCGCCTCTCTGGAAACACCATATATTTT
CDR3aa: CASVTGTGARLSGNTIYF

v_gene: TRBV28
d_gene: -
j_gene: TRBJ2-1
abundance: -
CDR3nt: TGTGCCAGCAGTTTTGAGGGTTTTGGCTCCTACAATGAGCAGTTCTTC
CDR3aa: CASSFEGFGSYNEQFF

v_gene: TRBV6-2/TRBV6-3
d_gene: TRBD1
j_gene: TRBJ1-3
abundance: -
CDR3nt: TGTGCCAGCAGCCGGGGACAGGCCTCTGGAAACACCATATATTTT
CDR3aa: CASSRGQASGNTIYF

v_gene: TRBV14
d_gene: -
j_gene: TRBJ2-2
abundance: -
CDR3nt: TGTGCCAGCAGCCGACAAATAACCGGGGAGCTGTTTTTT
CDR3aa: CASSRQITGELFF

v_gene: TRBV5-1
d_gene: TRBD1
j_gene: TRBJ1-4
abundance: -
CDR3nt: TGCGCCAGCAGCTTGAGCGGTTACAGGGGTGCAACTAATGAAAAACTGTTTTTT
CDR3aa: CASSLSGYRGATNEKLFF

v_gene: TRBV28
d_gene: -
j_gene: TRBJ2-7
abundance: once
CDR3nt: TGTGCCAGCGCACATTCGGGTGGAACCTACGAGCAGTACTTC
CDR3aa: CASAHSGGTYEQYF

v_gene: TRBV30
d_gene: -
j_gene: TRBJ2-7
abundance: -
CDR3nt: TGTGCCTGGAGTGTACCAGGGTACGAGCAGTACTTC
CDR3aa: CAWSVPGYEQYF

v_gene: TRBV6-5
d_gene: TRBD1
j_gene: TRBJ1-3
abundance: -
CDR3nt: TGTGCCAGCAGCTACGGGACAGGGGTAGGAAACACCATATATTTT
CDR3aa: CASSYGTGVGNTIYF

v_gene: TRBV7-2
d_gene: TRBD2
j_gene: TRBJ2-1
abundance: -
CDR3nt: TGTGCCAGTAGCGGGGGGGCGCTTTACAATGAGCAGTTCTTC
CDR3aa: CASSGGALYNEQFF

v_gene: TRBV19
d_gene: TRBD2
j_gene: TRBJ2-3
abundance: -
CDR3nt: TGTGCCAGTAGCCCCGGGACTAGCGGGGGTTGGCGGTATTTT
CDR3aa: CASSPGTSGGWRYF

v_gene: TRBV2
d_gene: -
j_gene: TRBJ1-5
abundance: -
CDR3nt: TGTGCCAGCAGTGCAGAGGGGGTTCAGCCCCAGCATTTT
CDR3aa: CASSAEGVQPQHF

v_gene: TRBV4-1
d_gene: TRBD2
j_gene: TRBJ2-3
abundance: few
CDR3nt: TGCGCCAGCAGCCAGGATCTAGCGGGGGCCCTCGGAGACGATACGCAGTATTTT
CDR3aa: CASSQDLAGALGDDTQYF

v_gene: TRBV2
d_gene: TRBD1
j_gene: TRBJ1-6
abundance: -
CDR3nt: TGTGCCAGCAGTAAGGGACAGGGTAATTCACCCCTCCACTTT
CDR3aa: CASSKGQGNSPLHF

v_gene: TRBV28
d_gene: -
j_gene: TRBJ1-2
abundance: -
CDR3nt: TGTGCCAGCAGTGTGACAGAGATCTATGGCTACACCTTC
CDR3aa: CASSVTEIYGYTF

v_gene: TRBV18
d_gene: TRBD1
j_gene: TRBJ1-1
abundance: -
CDR3nt: TGTGCCAGCTCACACCTCCCAGACGGGACAGGGAACACTGAAGCTTTCTTT
CDR3aa: CASSHLPDGTGNTEAFF

v_gene: TRBV27
d_gene: TRBD2
j_gene: TRBJ2-5
abundance: -
CDR3nt: TGTGCCAGCAGTTCCAGCCAGCGGGGGGCCTGGGAGACCCAGTACTTC
CDR3aa: CASSSSQRGAWETQYF

v_gene: TRBV29-1
d_gene: TRBD1
j_gene: TRBJ1-2
abundance: -
CDR3nt: TGCAGCGTCTGGACAGGGGAAACCTATGGCTACACCTTC
CDR3aa: CSVWTGETYGYTF

v_gene: TRBV7-2
d_gene: -
j_gene: TRBJ1-6
abundance: -
CDR3nt: TGTGCCAGCAGCCCCACGGGGGGAGGGAATTCACCCCTCCACTTT
CDR3aa: CASSPTGGGNSPLHF

v_gene: TRBV7-9
d_gene: TRBD1
j_gene: TRBJ1-6
abundance: -
CDR3nt: TGTGCCAGCAGCCCCAGACAGGGCCAATACGAGGGTTCACCCCTCCACTTT
CDR3aa: CASSPRQGQYEGSPLHF

v_gene: TRBV18
d_gene: TRBD1
j_gene: TRBJ1-1
abundance: -
CDR3nt: TGTGCCAGCTCGCGGGACAGGGTCAACACTGAAGCTTTCTTT
CDR3aa: CASSRDRVNTEAFF

v_gene: TRBV4-1
d_gene: -
j_gene: TRBJ2-3
abundance: -
CDR3nt: TGCGCCAGCAGCCAAGTTGGCAAGAGGCCAGATACGCAGTATTTT
CDR3aa: CASSQVGKRPDTQYF

v_gene: TRBV4-1
d_gene: -
j_gene: TRBJ1-5
abundance: -
CDR3nt: TGCGCCAGCAGCCAAGATGTTCGCGGGAATCAGCCCCAGCATTTT
CDR3aa: CASSQDVRGNQPQHF

v_gene: TRBV3-1/TRBV3-2
d_gene: -
j_gene: TRBJ2-1
abundance: -
CDR3nt: TGTGCCAGCAGCTCTTTAATAAATGAGCAGTTCTTC
CDR3aa: CASSSLINEQFF

v_gene: TRBV19
d_gene: TRBD2
j_gene: TRBJ2-2
abundance: -
CDR3nt: TGTGCCAGTAGTAAGGGACTAGCGGGGTTCGCGAACACCGGGGAGCTGTTTTTT
CDR3aa: CASSKGLAGFANTGELFF

v_gene: TRBV19
d_gene: -
j_gene: TRBJ2-7
abundance: -
CDR3nt: TGTGCCAGTAGTATCCTTCGGGGGGCCCCCTACGAGCAGTACTTC
CDR3aa: CASSILRGAPYEQYF

v_gene: TRBV7-7
d_gene: TRBD2
j_gene: TRBJ2-5
abundance: -
CDR3nt: TGTGCTAGCAGCTTAGATAGCGGGGGGGCCGGAGAGACCCAGTACTTC
CDR3aa: CASSLDSGGAGETQYF

v_gene: TRBV2
d_gene: -
j_gene: TRBJ1-5
abundance: -
CDR3nt: TGTGCCAGCAGTGGACAGAATAGCAATCAGCCCCAGCATTTT
CDR3aa: CASSGQNSNQPQHF

v_gene: TRBV29-1
d_gene: -
j_gene: TRBJ2-7
abundance: few
CDR3nt: TGCAGCGTTAGAACGGACACCTACGAGCAGTACTTC
CDR3aa: CSVRTDTYEQYF

v_gene: TRBV28
d_gene: TRBD1
j_gene: TRBJ1-2
abundance: once
CDR3nt: TGTGCCAGCAGTTTAGCCGGGACAGGGGTTAATCGTGGCTACACCTTC
CDR3aa: CASSLAGTGVNRGYTF

v_gene: TRBV2
d_gene: -
j_gene: TRBJ1-1
abundance: -
CDR3nt: TGTGCCATAAGGCGGGCCATGAACACTGAAGCTTTCTTT
CDR3aa: CAIRRAMNTEAFF

v_gene: TRBV20-1
d_gene: -
j_gene: TRBJ1-2
abundance: few
CDR3nt: TGCAGTGCCGGCGGGAGCTATGGCTACACCTTC
CDR3aa: CSAGGSYGYTF

v_gene: TRBV30
d_gene: TRBD1
j_gene: TRBJ1-6
abundance: -
CDR3nt: TGTGCCTGGAGTCCAACCAGGGGGCGCGGAAATTCACCCCTCCACTTT
CDR3aa: CAWSPTRGRGNSPLHF

v_gene: TRBV7-2
d_gene: -
j_gene: TRBJ1-1
abundance: once
CDR3nt: TGTGCCAGCAGCCGCTTGGACAGTAGGAACACTGAAGCTTTCTTT
CDR3aa: CASSRLDSRNTEAFF

v_gene: TRBV5-6
d_gene: -
j_gene: TRBJ2-7
abundance: -
CDR3nt: TGTGCCAGCAGCCCTGGGGGGTTCGGGACAGTCTACGAGCAGTACTTC
CDR3aa: CASSPGGFGTVYEQYF

v_gene: TRBV27
d_gene: -
j_gene: TRBJ2-2
abundance: -
CDR3nt: TGTGCCAGCACCCACAGGGTGAACACCGGGGAGCTGTTTTTT
CDR3aa: CASTHRVNTGELFF

v_gene: TRBV5-1
d_gene: -
j_gene: TRBJ2-5
abundance: -
CDR3nt: TGCGCCAGCAGCTTATCCGGGACTCTAGAGACCCAGTACTTC
CDR3aa: CASSLSGTLETQYF

v_gene: TRBV19
d_gene: TRBD1
j_gene: TRBJ2-7
abundance: -
CDR3nt: TGTGCCAGTAGTTCAGAACACGCCTGGGACAGGGCCTACGAGCAGTACTTC
CDR3aa: CASSSEHAWDRAYEQYF

v_gene: TRBV6-2/TRBV6-3
d_gene: -
j_gene: TRBJ2-1
abundance: few
CDR3nt: TGTGCCAGCAGTTTTGCCCCCCTGCGGACTGAGAAGGACAATGAGCAGTTCTTC
CDR3aa: CASSFAPLRTEKDNEQFF

v_gene: TRBV2
d_gene: -
j_gene: TRBJ1-1
abundance: -
CDR3nt: TGTGCCAGTCCCAGGGAGAACACTGAAGCTTTCTTT
CDR3aa: CASPRENTEAFF

v_gene: TRBV28
d_gene: TRBD1
j_gene: TRBJ1-5
abundance: -
CDR3nt: TGTGCCAGCAGGCCTCCTGGACAGGGATCATCCCAGCATTTT
CDR3aa: CASRPPGQGSSQHF

v_gene: TRBV19
d_gene: TRBD1
j_gene: TRBJ1-5
abundance: few
CDR3nt: TGTGCCAGTAGCAGATGGGACAGGGGAGGCAATCAGCCCCAGCATTTT
CDR3aa: CASSRWDRGGNQPQHF

v_gene: TRBV28
d_gene: TRBD1
j_gene: TRBJ1-4
abundance: -
CDR3nt: TGTGCCAGCACACAAACAGGGGGATATAATGAAAAACTGTTTTTT
CDR3aa: CASTQTGGYNEKLFF

v_gene: TRBV29-1
d_gene: -
j_gene: TRBJ1-4
abundance: -
CDR3nt: TGCAGCGCGCGGGTCGCTAATGAAAAACTGTTTTTT
CDR3aa: CSARVANEKLFF

v_gene: TRBV28
d_gene: -
j_gene: TRBJ2-5
abundance: -
CDR3nt: TGTGCCAGCAGTTTCAGTGTGGAGACCCAGTACTTC
CDR3aa: CASSFSVETQYF

v_gene: TRBV7-9
d_gene: -
j_gene: TRBJ2-3
abundance: -
CDR3nt: TGTGCCAGCAGCGGAAGGAGGGTCGGGGCTAGAGAACCCACAGATACGCAGTATTTT
CDR3aa: CASSGRRVGAREPTDTQYF

v_gene: TRBV5-1
d_gene: TRBD1
j_gene: TRBJ2-5
abundance: -
CDR3nt: TGCGCCAGCAGAGCTGGTAATTCGGGACAGGGGGCTATGTGGAAGACCCAGTACTTC
CDR3aa: CASRAGNSGQGAMWKTQYF

v_gene: TRBV6-5
d_gene: -
j_gene: TRBJ2-6
abundance: -
CDR3nt: TGTGCCAGCAGTTACCAGGGGACTGGGGCCAACGTCCTGACTTTC
CDR3aa: CASSYQGTGANVLTF

v_gene: TRBV27
d_gene: TRBD1
j_gene: TRBJ1-5
abundance: -
CDR3nt: TGTGCCAGCAGTTTATCGGGGACAGGGGTCTTGTATAGCAATCAGCCCCAGCATTTT
CDR3aa: CASSLSGTGVLYSNQPQHF

v_gene: TRBV28
d_gene: TRBD1
j_gene: TRBJ1-5
abundance: -
CDR3nt: TGTGCCAGCAGTTATGGACAGGGCATCTTTAATCAGCCCCAGCATTTT
CDR3aa: CASSYGQGIFNQPQHF

v_gene: TRBV5-4
d_gene: TRBD2
j_gene: TRBJ2-7
abundance: -
CDR3nt: TGTGCCAGCAGCTTCGGGGGGGCGGCCGGTGAGCAGTACTTC
CDR3aa: CASSFGGAAGEQYF

v_gene: TRBV19
d_gene: -
j_gene: TRBJ1-5
abundance: -
CDR3nt: TGTGCCAGTAGGAGGAGACAGGATCTGAATAATCAGCCCCAGCATTTT
CDR3aa: CASRRRQDLNNQPQHF

v_gene: TRBV5-4
d_gene: TRBD1
j_gene: TRBJ2-7
abundance: -
CDR3nt: TGTGCCAGCAGCCAGGGGGAGAGCTACGAGCAGTACTTC
CDR3aa: CASSQGESYEQYF